This T cell receptor (beta chain) was recovered during a study of cytomegalovirus exposure and HLA in healthy donors. Study outcomes and limitations: Within an earlier analysis, most TCR beta V segments proved productive either about 87% or about 30% of the time.

Concerning this clone itself: Its antigen is unidentified.

PCR primers comprised 60 Vbeta and 13 Jbeta primers. Using immunoSEQ multiplex PCR, the repertoire was profiled, and TCRdb retains in-frame clones only, with some absent. The sample records some 180,000 clones, around 80% being singletons. Sequences were obtained from PBMCs. This TCR derives from a girl aged 5-17 years in good health and CMV-seropositive.

The CDR3 spells CASRSRVFGGYTF. The CDR3, as DNA: TGTGCCAGTAGAAGCAGGGTTTTTGGTGGCTACACCTTC. The chain has TRBV19 and TRBJ1-2; D possibly corresponds to TRBD1 (5 bases). Germline loops: CDR1 LNHDA, CDR2 SQIVND (reference sequence). Trimming shortened V by 6 bases and J by 7 bases, and 15 bases separated the two germline ends. The CDR3 extends over 13 amino acids. The whole variable domain, remainder taken from reference TRBV19 and TRBJ1-2, is DGGITQSPKYLFRKEGQNVTLSCEQNLNHDAMYWYRQDPGQGLRLIYYSQIVNDFQKGDIAEGYSVSREKKESFPLTVTSAQKNPTAFYLCASRSRVFGGYTFGSGTRLTVV.